The 15 T cell receptor beta chains below all came from one sample that was sequenced in a study of Graves' ophthalmopathy and Graves' hyperthyroidism listed by TCRdb under 2018. Reads for this sample came from an Illumina HiSeq 2000. For repertoire sequencing, the TCR beta CDR3 regions were amplified from RNA transcripts. The first round was an RT-PCR using HTBI primers with the Qiagen OneStep RT-PCR kit, and this first round was followed by a second-round multiplex PCR, then size selection and purification. TCRdb applied fastp at Q25 and MiXCR to the public reads, then kept only in-frame beta chains. Rows are combined by CDR3 protein, so each entry shows the most common genes and DNA. The table for this sample lists a few hundred thousand distinct CDR3 sequences; approximately 15% of them were counted only once. In total, the top ten clones hold 5.5% to 7% of the sample. Sequenced input: peripheral blood. The receptors were sampled from a woman aged 18-29 years with stable Graves' hyperthyroidism. Donor details come from another sample of the same person, matched by shared clones.

This clonotype was seen many times. Relative to the germline gene, one junction end is altered; a read error may explain this. The chain carries TRBV24-1 and TRBJ1-2, with TRBD1 matching over 12 bases. The CDR3 length is 14 residues. Per germline, CDR1 KGHDR and CDR2 SFDVKD. The DNA of the CDR3 is TGTGCCATCAGTCCGGGACAGGGGGCCGCTGGCTACACCTTC. Protein product: CAISPGQGAAGYTF.

This clonotype was seen ten or more times. This chain links TRBV6-5 with TRBJ2-7, with 9 nucleotides matching TRBD1. CDR3 length equals 14 residues. Losses at the gene ends were 6 bases for V and 2 bases for J; bases not matched to a gene: 5. The germline V gene encodes CDR1 MNHEY and CDR2 SVGAGI. In nucleotides, the CDR3 is TGTGCCAGCAGCGGACAGGGGATCACCTACGAGCAGTACTTC. It is translated as CASSGQGITYEQYF.

This clonotype was seen at least ten times. The rearrangement links TRBV24-1 to TRBJ2-7; TRBD1 aligns across 10 bases. The J segment lost 3 bases and the V segment lost 2 bases, leaving 6 bases of the junction unmatched. Per germline, CDR1 KGHDR and CDR2 SFDVKD. The CDR3 totals 16 residues. Here the CDR3 reads CATSDSVTGGVYEQYF. CDR3 sequence (DNA): TGTGCCACCAGTGATTCCGTGACAGGGGGCGTCTACGAGCAGTACTTC.

This clonotype was detected many times. CDR3: CASSFVGQGESGQPQHF. CDR3 bases: TGTGCCAGCAGTTTCGTTGGACAGGGCGAGAGCGGTCAGCCCCAGCATTTT. This chain joins TRBV12-3 or TRBV12-4 and TRBJ1-5, with 8 bases aligning to TRBD1. Trimming at V came to 3 bases and at J to 6 bases, leaving 13 bases not matched to a gene. This CDR3 is built from 17 residues.

The chain has TRBV6-1 and TRBJ1-2, with 9 bases lining up with TRBD1. Germline CDR1 and CDR2: MNHNS and SASEGT. The V and J ends lost 11 bases and 3 bases, in that order; junction bases with no gene match: 4. The CDR3 has 12 residues. This CDR3 reads CAHRDRDYGYTF. The CDR3 DNA follows: TGTGCCCACCGGGACAGGGACTATGGCTACACCTTC.

The sample holds many counts of this clonotype. V usage is TRBV7-2 and J usage is TRBJ1-2; the D is unclear. There are 12 residues in the CDR3. Germline assignment: CDR1 SGHTA and CDR2 FQGNSA. V gave up 5 bases and J gave up 8 bases, with 12 bases separating them. CDR3 residues: CASSVSERGYTF. CDR3 coding DNA: TGTGCCAGCAGCGTGTCGGAAAGGGGCTACACCTTC.

This clonotype has ten or more counts. V usage is TRBV7-3 and J usage is TRBJ1-2; tentatively, D is TRBD1 (6 bases). Trimming stripped 2 bases from V and 7 bases from J, with 11 bases between. The CDR3 consists of 13 residues. Per the germline V gene, CDR1 is SGHTA and CDR2 is FQGTGA. CDR3: CASSLSQGGGYTF. In nucleotides, the CDR3 is TGTGCCAGCAGCTTATCACAGGGAGGTGGCTACACCTTC. Full variable domain (outside the CDR3, taken from reference TRBV7-3 and TRBJ1-2): GAGVSQTPSNKVTEKGKYVELRCDPISGHTALYWYRQSLGQGPEFLIYFQGTGAADDSGLPNDRFFAVRPEGSVSTLKIQRTERGDSAVYLCASSLSQGGGYTFGSGTRLTVV.

The rearrangement joins TRBV12-3 or TRBV12-4 to TRBJ1-1; the D gene is possibly TRBD1 (6 bases). The ends were cut back, 4 bases at V and 5 bases at J, with 11 bases in the middle. This CDR3 comprises 13 residues. Written as DNA, the CDR3 is TGTGCCAGCAGTTCATACAGGGAAACTGAAGCTTTCTTT. Its protein is CASSSYRETEAFF.

There are many counts of this clonotype. The chain links TRBV7-3 to TRBJ2-5; 9 positions agree with TRBD1. Germline CDR1 and CDR2: SGHTA and FQGTGA. V shed 6 bases, J shed 5 bases, and the junction held 13 bases outside the gene matches. The CDR3 runs to 16 residues. The CDR3 here is CASRAPGTGFRETQYF. Here the CDR3 DNA reads TGTGCCAGCAGGGCTCCGGGGACAGGGTTTCGGGAGACCCAGTACTTC.

In its sample, this clonotype was seen a few times. The rearrangement joins TRBV12-3 or TRBV12-4 to TRBJ2-7; TRBD2 matches at 9 bases. The CDR3 consists of 14 residues. V was clipped by 3 bases and J by 6 bases; unmatched bases: 6. The CDR3 DNA sequence: TGTGCCAGCAGTTTTGGGCGGGGGGGCATCGAGCAGTACTTC. Its protein is CASSFGRGGIEQYF.

In this sample, this clonotype turned up many times. This sequence joins TRBV7-9 and TRBJ1-2, with D possibly being TRBD1 (5 bases). Germline V gene sequence: CDR1 SEHNR, CDR2 FQNEAQ (reference sequence). CDR3 length equals 14 residues. V gave up 6 bases and J gave up 4 bases, with 15 bases separating them. In nucleotides, the CDR3 is TGTGCCAGCAGGCCCCCGGGACCGGTCTATGGCTACACCTTC. Translation: CASRPPGPVYGYTF.

Notes on this clonotype: This CDR3 fails to terminate in the conserved phenylalanine or tryptophan, so it likely reflects a read error. The chain is built from TRBV6-1 and TRBJ2-2; D is uncertain. The CDR3 sequence is 15 residues long. Trimming stripped 8 bases from V and 4 bases from J, with 17 bases between. CDR1 and CDR2 (germline): MNHNS, SASEGT. CDR3 protein: CASRPDLGSTGELFL. The CDR3 nucleotides read TGTGCCAGCCGTCCCGATCTAGGAAGCACCGGGGAGCTGTTTTTG.

This clonotype has a handful of counts. The chain couples TRBV5-1 to TRBJ2-2, with D perhaps given as TRBD1 or TRBD2 (5 bases each). The length of the CDR3 is 15 residues. Germline loops: CDR1 SGHRS, CDR2 YFSETQ. V lost 0 bases to trimming and J lost 1 base, with 7 bases between them. The CDR3 reads CASSLGDVNTGELFF. The CDR3 nucleotides are TGCGCCAGCAGCTTGGGGGACGTGAACACCGGGGAGCTGTTTTTT.

This clonotype was counted a few times. The germline gene is not matched at one end of the junction; a read error may be the cause. The rearrangement links TRBV9 to TRBJ1-1, with D perhaps matching TRBD1 (5 bases). This CDR3 comprises 15 residues. From germline, CDR1 is SGDLS and CDR2 YYNGEE. The CDR3 DNA sequence: TGTGCCAGCAGCGCAGGGTTCCTTATGAACGCTGAAGCTTTCTTT. This codes for CASSAGFLMNAEAFF. Drawing the rest from reference TRBV9 and TRBJ1-1, the complete variable domain is DSGVTQTPKHLITATGQRVTLRCSPRSGDLSVYWYQQSLDQGLQFLIQYYNGEERAKGNILERFSAQQFPDLHSELNLSSLELGDSALYFCASSAGFLMNAEAFFGQGTRLTVV.

In its sample, this clonotype was seen many times. The chain carries TRBV20-1 and TRBJ2-5, with 10 bases matching TRBD2. This CDR3 has 16 amino acids. With 1 base clipped from V and 6 bases from J, the junction kept 11 bases outside the gene matches. CDR1 and CDR2 from the germline V gene are DFQATT and SNEGSKA (reference sequence). The CDR3 nucleotides are TGCAGTGCTAGAGCAACCTCTAGCGGGGGTTGGAAGACCCAGTACTTC. Translating gives CSARATSSGGWKTQYF.